This T cell receptor (beta chain) was obtained from a study of T-cell reconstitution after alpha-beta-depleted transplantation in children listed by TCRdb under 2016. For the wider study: The study quantitatively tracked T-cell immune reconstitution after TCRalphabeta/CD19-depleted allogeneic hematopoietic cell transplantation in children using TCR repertoire profiling.

Note on this clonotype: Its binding antigen is unknown. Base qualities were left out, and no much larger clone turns up one base away.

The library came from PCR. The listed sequencing device is Illumina HiSeq 2500. TCR library preparation used molecular barcoding, with unique molecular identifiers applied to normalize quantification of the TCRbeta repertoire. TCRdb passed the public sequencing reads through fastp at Q25 and MiXCR, retaining productive beta sequences. Rows matching on CDR3 protein sequence are summarized as one entry with the most common DNA and genes. This sample holds over 400,000 distinct CDR3 sequences; roughly an eighth were observed only once. The ten largest clonotypes hold around 6% of the sample. CDR1 LNHDA and CDR2 SQIVND are derived from the germline V gene (reference sequence). Cut back by 2 bases and 2 bases, the V and J ends lie 19 bases apart. The CDR3 measures 17 amino acids from cysteine to phenylalanine. The only DNA kept is the CDR3, 51 bases in frame from the first base.

The sequence links TRBV19 to TRBJ2-7; perhaps TRBD1 is the D gene, with 6 bases matching. This TCR came from a human donor who donated a stem cell graft to a child with combined immunodeficiency. Sample: PBMCs from the stem cell graft donor, taken from the stem cell graft. The DNA sequence is given as TGTGCCAGTAGTATAACCCTATCCGGACAGTCAACCTACGAGCAGTACTTC. Translated, this is CASSITLSGQSTYEQYF.